A few counts support the clone carrying this T cell receptor beta chain. Antigen: not known. This entry belongs to a study of PD-L1 blockade in urothelial cancer. Overall study context: Between 0 and 3 chemotherapy regimens preceded treatment for each patient. General study results and limits: The study found that durable-benefit patients expanded tumor-associated blood clones more at 3 weeks.

Germline V gene sequence: CDR1 MNHEY, CDR2 SVGAGI. Trimming removed 0 bases from V and 3 bases from J; junction bases left unmatched: 4. There are 15 residues in the CDR3. Spike-ins of synthetic TCR analog templates went into each PCR. The assay was immunoSEQ multiplex PCR, and TCRdb's table has in-frame clones only and misses some. The sample has 95,000 or so clones, roughly 84% seen once. The time point: pretreatment peripheral blood. Sequenced material: PBMCs, taken around atezolizumab (anti-PD-L1) treatment. This chain joins TRBV6-5 and TRBJ2-7; 8 nucleotides agree with TRBD1. The source of this sequence is a man aged 55 to 70 with urothelial cancer. CDR3 sequence reads: CASSYSQGANYEQYF. The CDR3 region has the DNA TGTGCCAGCAGTTACTCGCAGGGGGCTAACTACGAGCAGTACTTC.